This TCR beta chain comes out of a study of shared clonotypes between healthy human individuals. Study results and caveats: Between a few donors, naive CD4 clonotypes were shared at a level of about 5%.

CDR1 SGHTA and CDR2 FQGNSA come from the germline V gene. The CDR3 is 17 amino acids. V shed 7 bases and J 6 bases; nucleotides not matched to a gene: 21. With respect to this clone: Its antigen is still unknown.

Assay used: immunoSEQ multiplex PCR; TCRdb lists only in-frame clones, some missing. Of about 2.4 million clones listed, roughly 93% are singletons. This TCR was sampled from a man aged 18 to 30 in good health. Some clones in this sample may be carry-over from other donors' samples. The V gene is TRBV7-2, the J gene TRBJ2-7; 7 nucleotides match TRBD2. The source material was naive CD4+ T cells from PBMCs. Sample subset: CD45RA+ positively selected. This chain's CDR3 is CASTQSARAGEVGEQYF. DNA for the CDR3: TGTGCCAGCACCCAATCAGCCCGGGCGGGAGAGGTAGGCGAGCAGTACTTC.